The source of this T cell receptor (beta chain) is a study of blood T cell repertoires in COVID-19. Turning to the study itself: Samples of COVID-19 (acute and convalescent) were obtained from the United States, Italy and Spain. T cells, B-cell-depleted T cells, or PBMCs provided the cDNA or gDNA that served as material.

In the original processing: Amplification with reference gene primers provided the estimates of nucleated cell counts. Profiled with immunoSEQ multiplex PCR; TCRdb holds only in-frame clones, not every one. V, J and clone size reflect that table, while D and trimming were determined from the DNA. The sample carries some 250,000 clones, approximately 83% recorded once. With V trimmed by 6 bases and J by 10 bases, 9 bases remained unmatched. CDR3 length equals 14 residues. Germline V lookup: CDR1 MNHNS, CDR2 SASEGT. Sequenced material: peripheral blood. V gene TRBV6-1 combines with J gene TRBJ1-6; TRBD1 matches at 7 bases. The sequence derives from a woman of 80 years or more with acute or convalescent COVID-19. This chain's CDR3 is CASSKGQKESPLHF. CDR3 coding DNA: TGTGCCAGCAGCAAGGGACAGAAGGAATCACCCCTCCACTTT.